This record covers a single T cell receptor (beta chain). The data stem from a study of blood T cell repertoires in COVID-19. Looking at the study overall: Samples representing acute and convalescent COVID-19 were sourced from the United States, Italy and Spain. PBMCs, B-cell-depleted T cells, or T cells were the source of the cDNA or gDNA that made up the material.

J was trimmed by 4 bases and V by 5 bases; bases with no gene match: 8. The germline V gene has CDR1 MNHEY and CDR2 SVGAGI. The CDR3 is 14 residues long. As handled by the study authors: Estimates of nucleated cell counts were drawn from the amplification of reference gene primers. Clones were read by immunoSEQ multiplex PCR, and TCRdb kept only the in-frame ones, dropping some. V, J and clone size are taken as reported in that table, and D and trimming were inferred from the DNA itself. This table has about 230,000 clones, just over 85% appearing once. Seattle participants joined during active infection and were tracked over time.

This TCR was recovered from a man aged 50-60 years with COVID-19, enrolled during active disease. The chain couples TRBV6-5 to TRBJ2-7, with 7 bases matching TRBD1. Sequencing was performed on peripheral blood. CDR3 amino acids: CASSPDGTVYEQYF. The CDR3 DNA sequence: TGTGCCAGCAGTCCCGACGGGACAGTTTACGAGCAGTACTTC.